The T cell receptor (beta chain) described here comes from a study of beta chain features in type 1 diabetes. Remarks on this clone: Its antigen is not known. This same CDR3 is encoded by further DNA sequences in the sample.

Broader study findings: In every one of the four CD4+ subsets, TCRB CDR3s were moderately but significantly shorter in Type 1 diabetes patients.

Per the germline V gene, CDR1 is SGHRS and CDR2 is YFSETQ. V dropped 0 bases and J dropped 2 bases, with 5 bases sitting between them. The CDR3 extends over 13 amino acids. The sequenced template was cDNA made from the entire isolated RNA. Some clones are missing from TCRdb's copy, which holds only in-frame ones; the method was immunoSEQ multiplex PCR. The sample lists 310,000 or so clones; roughly a tenth were seen once. The rearrangement joins TRBV5-1 to TRBJ2-5; D unresolved. The sample comprised central memory CD4+ T cells from blood. The TCR originated in a man aged 25-45 years with type 1 diabetes. The CDR3 loop reads CASSLEFQETQYF. DNA of the CDR3: TGCGCCAGCAGCTTGGAATTTCAAGAGACCCAGTACTTC. The complete variable domain, with remaining parts taken from reference TRBV5-1 and TRBJ2-5, reads KAGVTQTPRYLIKTRGQQVTLSCSPISGHRSVSWYQQTPGQGLQFLFEYFSETQRNKGNFPGRFSGRQFSNSRSEMNVSTLELGDSALYLCASSLEFQETQYFGPGTRLLVL.